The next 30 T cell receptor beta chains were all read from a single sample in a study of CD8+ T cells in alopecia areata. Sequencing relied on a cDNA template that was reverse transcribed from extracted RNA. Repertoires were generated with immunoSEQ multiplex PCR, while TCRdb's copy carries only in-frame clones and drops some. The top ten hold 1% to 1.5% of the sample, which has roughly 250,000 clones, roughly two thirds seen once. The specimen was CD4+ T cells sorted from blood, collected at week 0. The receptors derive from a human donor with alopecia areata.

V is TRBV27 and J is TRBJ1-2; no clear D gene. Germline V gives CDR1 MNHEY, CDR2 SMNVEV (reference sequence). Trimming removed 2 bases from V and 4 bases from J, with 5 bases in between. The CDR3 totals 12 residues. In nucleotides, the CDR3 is TGTGCCAGCAGTTTAGCCGGCTATGGCTACACCTTC. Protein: CASSLAGYGYTF.

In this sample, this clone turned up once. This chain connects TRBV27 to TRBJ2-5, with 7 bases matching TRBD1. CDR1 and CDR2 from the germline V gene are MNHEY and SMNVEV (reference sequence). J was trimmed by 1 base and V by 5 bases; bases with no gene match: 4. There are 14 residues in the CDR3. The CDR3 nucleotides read TGTGCCAGCAGTCGCAGGGACAGCCAAGAGACCCAGTACTTC. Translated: CASSRRDSQETQYF.

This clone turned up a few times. In nucleotides, the CDR3 is TGCGCCAGCAGCTCCGGGACAGGAGCCTACAATGAGCAGTTCTTC. Residues: CASSSGTGAYNEQFF. The genes are TRBV5-1 and TRBJ2-1, with 8 bases aligning to TRBD1. The CDR3 is made up of 15 amino acids. Germline V gene data show CDR1 as SGHRS and CDR2 as YFSETQ. V dropped 3 bases and J dropped 2; count of bases not matched to a gene: 4. Drawing the rest from reference TRBV5-1 and TRBJ2-1, the complete variable domain is KAGVTQTPRYLIKTRGQQVTLSCSPISGHRSVSWYQQTPGQGLQFLFEYFSETQRNKGNFPGRFSGRQFSNSRSEMNVSTLELGDSALYLCASSSGTGAYNEQFFGPGTRLTVL.

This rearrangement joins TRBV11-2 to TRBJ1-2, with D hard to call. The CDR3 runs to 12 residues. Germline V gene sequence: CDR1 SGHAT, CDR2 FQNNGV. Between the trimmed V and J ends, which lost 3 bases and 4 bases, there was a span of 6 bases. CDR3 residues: CASSLSIYGYTF. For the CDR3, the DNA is TGTGCCAGCAGCTTGAGTATCTATGGCTACACCTTC.

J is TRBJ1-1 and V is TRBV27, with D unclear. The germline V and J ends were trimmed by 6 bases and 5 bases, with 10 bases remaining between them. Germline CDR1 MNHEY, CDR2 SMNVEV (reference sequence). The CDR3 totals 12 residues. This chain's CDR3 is CASRDPKTEAFF. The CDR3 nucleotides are TGTGCCAGCAGAGACCCAAAAACTGAAGCTTTCTTT.

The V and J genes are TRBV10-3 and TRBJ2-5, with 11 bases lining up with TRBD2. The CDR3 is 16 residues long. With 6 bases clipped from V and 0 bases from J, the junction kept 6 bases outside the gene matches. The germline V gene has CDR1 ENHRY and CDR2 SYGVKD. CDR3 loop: CAIRAGTSGYQETQYF. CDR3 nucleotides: TGTGCCATCAGAGCCGGGACTAGCGGATACCAAGAGACCCAGTACTTC.

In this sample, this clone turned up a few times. CDR3 loop: CASSLQQGRWAEAFF. The CDR3 DNA sequence: TGTGCCAGCAGCTTACAGCAGGGGCGGTGGGCTGAAGCTTTCTTT. The rearrangement links TRBV13 to TRBJ1-1; D is possibly TRBD1 (6 bases). Trimming stripped 2 bases from V and 6 bases from J, with 16 bases between. Germline-derived CDR1 and CDR2 are PRHDT and FYEKMQ (reference sequence). The CDR3 loop spans 15 amino acids.

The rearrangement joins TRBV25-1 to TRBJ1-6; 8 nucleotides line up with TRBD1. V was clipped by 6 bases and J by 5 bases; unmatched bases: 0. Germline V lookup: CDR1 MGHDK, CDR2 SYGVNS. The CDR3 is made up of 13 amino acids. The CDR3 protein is CASRDRDNSPLHF. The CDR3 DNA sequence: TGTGCCAGCAGGGACAGGGATAATTCACCCCTCCACTTT.

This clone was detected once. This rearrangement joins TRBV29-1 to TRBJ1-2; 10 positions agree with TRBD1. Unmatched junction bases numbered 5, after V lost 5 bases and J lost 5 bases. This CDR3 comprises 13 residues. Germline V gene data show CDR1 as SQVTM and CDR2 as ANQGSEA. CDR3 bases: TGCAGCGTTAGGGACAGGGGAGAATATGGCTACACCTTC. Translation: CSVRDRGEYGYTF.

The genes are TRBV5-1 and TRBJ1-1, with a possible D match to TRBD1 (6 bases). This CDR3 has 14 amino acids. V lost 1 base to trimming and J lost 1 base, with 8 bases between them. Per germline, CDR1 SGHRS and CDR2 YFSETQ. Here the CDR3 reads CASSLRGQNTEAFF. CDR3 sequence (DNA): TGCGCCAGCAGCTTGAGGGGACAGAACACTGAAGCTTTCTTT.

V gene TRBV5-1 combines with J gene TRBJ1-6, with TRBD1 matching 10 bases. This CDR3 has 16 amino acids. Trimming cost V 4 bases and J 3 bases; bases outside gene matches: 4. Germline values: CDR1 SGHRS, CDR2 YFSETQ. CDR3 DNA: TGCGCCAGCAGCCTCGGACAGGGGGGCTATAATTCACCCCTCCACTTT. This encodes CASSLGQGGYNSPLHF.

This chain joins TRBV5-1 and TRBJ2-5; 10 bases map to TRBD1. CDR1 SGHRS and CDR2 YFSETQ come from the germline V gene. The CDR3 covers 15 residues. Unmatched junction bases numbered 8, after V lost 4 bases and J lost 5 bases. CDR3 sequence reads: CASSQEGTGEETQYF. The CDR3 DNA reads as TGCGCCAGCAGCCAGGAGGGGACAGGGGAGGAGACCCAGTACTTC.

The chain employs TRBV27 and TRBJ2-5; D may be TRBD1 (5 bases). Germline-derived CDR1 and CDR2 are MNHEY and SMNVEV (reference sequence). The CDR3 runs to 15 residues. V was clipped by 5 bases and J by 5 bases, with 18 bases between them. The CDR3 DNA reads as TGTGCCAGCAGTCCCCTGCTCGGACAAGGGGAGACCCAGTACTTC. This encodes CASSPLLGQGETQYF.

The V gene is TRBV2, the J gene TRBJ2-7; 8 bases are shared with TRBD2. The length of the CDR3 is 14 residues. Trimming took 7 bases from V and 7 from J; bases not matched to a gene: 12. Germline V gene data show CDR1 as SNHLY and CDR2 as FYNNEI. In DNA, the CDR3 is TGTGCCAGCATGGTAAAACTAGCGGTCCGGGAGCAGTACTTC. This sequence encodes CASMVKLAVREQYF.

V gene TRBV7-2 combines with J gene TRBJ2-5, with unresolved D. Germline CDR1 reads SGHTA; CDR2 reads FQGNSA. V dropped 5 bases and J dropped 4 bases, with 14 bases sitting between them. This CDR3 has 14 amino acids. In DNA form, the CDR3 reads TGTGCCAGCAGCCCAGGTGGTTCTCGAGAGACCCAGTACTTC. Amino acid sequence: CASSPGGSRETQYF.

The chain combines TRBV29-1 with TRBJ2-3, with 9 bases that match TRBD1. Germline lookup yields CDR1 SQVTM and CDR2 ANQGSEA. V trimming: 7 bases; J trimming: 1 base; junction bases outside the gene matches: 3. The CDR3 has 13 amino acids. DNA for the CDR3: TGCAGCGGTGACAGGGGGGGCACAGATACGCAGTATTTT. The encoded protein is CSGDRGGTDTQYF.

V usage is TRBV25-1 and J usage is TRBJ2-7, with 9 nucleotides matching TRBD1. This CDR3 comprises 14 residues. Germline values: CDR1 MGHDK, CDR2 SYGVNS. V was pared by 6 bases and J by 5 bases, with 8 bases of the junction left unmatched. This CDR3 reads CASRGQGETNEQYF. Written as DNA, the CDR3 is TGTGCCAGCAGGGGACAGGGTGAAACCAACGAGCAGTACTTC.

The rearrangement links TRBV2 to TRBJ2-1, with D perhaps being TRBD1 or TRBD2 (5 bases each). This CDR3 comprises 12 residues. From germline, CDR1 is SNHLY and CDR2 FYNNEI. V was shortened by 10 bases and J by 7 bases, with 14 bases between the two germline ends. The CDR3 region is CATGRWGNEQFF. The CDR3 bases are TGTGCCACCGGCCGGTGGGGGAATGAGCAGTTCTTC.

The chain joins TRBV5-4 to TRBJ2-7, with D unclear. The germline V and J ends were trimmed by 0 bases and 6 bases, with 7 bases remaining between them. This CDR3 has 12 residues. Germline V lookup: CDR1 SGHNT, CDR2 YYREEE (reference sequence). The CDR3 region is CASSLGSSEQYF. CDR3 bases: TGTGCCAGCAGCTTGGGGAGCAGCGAGCAGTACTTC.

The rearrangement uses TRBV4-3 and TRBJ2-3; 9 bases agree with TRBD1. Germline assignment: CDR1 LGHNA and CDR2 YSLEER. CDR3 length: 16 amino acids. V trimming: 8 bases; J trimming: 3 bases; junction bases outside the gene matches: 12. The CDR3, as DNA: TGCGCCAGCGCTATAGGGGACAGGGCGAGGACAGATACGCAGTATTTT. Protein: CASAIGDRARTDTQYF.

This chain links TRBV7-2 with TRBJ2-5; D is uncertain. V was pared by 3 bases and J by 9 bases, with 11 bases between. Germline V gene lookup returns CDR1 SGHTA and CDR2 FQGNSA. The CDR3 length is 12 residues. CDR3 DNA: TGTGCCAGCAGCTTCTACAGCGAGCCCCAGTACTTC. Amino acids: CASSFYSEPQYF.

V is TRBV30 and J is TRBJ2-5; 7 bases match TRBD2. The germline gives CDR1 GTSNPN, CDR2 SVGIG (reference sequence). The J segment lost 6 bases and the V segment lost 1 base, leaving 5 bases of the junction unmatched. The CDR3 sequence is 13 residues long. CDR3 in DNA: TGTGCCTGGAGTGGACAGCGGGGACAGACCCAGTACTTC. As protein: CAWSGQRGQTQYF.

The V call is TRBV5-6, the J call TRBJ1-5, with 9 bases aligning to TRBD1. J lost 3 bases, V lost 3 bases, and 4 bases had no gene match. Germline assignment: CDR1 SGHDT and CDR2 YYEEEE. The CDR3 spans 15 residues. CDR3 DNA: TGTGCCAGCAGCTCGGACAGGGGATACAATCAGCCCCAGCATTTT. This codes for CASSSDRGYNQPQHF.

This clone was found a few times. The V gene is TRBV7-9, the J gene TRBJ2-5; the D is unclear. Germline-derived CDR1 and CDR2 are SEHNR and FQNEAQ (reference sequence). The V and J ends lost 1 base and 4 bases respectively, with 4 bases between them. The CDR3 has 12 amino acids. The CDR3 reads CASSLVRETQYF. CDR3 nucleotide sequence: TGTGCCAGCAGCTTAGTCAGAGAGACCCAGTACTTC.

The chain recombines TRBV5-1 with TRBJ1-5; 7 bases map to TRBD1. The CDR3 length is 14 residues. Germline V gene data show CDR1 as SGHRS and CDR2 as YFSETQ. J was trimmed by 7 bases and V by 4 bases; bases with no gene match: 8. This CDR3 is CASSPIPGGQPQHF. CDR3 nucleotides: TGCGCCAGCAGCCCGATCCCAGGGGGGCAGCCCCAGCATTTT.

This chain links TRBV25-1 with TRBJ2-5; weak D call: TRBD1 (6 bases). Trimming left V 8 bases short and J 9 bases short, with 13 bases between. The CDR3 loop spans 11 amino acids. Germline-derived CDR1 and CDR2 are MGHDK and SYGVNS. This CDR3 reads CASSFRGPQYF. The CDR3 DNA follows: TGTGCCAGCTCTTTCAGGGGCCCCCAGTACTTC.

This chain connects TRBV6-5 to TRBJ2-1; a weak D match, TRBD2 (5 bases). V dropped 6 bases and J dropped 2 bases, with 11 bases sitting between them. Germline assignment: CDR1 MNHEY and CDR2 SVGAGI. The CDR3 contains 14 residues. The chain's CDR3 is CASSLGLTYNEQFF. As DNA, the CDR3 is TGTGCCAGCAGCCTAGGACTTACCTACAATGAGCAGTTCTTC.

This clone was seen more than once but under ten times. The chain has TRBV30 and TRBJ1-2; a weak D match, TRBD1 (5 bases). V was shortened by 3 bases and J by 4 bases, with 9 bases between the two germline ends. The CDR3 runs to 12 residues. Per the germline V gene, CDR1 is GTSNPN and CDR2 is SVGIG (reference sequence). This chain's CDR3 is CAWRRGGYGYTF. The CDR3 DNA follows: TGTGCCTGGAGGAGGGGAGGCTATGGCTACACCTTC. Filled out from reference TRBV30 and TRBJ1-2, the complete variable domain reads SQTIHQWPATLVQPVGSPLSLECTVEGTSNPNLYWYRQAAGRGLQLLFYSVGIGQISSEVPQNLSASRPQDRQFILSSKKLLLSDSGFYLCAWRRGGYGYTFGSGTRLTVV.

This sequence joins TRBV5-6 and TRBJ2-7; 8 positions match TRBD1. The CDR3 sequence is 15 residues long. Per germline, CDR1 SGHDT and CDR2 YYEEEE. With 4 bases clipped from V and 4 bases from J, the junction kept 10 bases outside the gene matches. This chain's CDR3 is CASSLYRTGRYEQYF. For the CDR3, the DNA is TGTGCCAGCAGCCTTTACCGGACAGGGCGGTACGAGCAGTACTTC.

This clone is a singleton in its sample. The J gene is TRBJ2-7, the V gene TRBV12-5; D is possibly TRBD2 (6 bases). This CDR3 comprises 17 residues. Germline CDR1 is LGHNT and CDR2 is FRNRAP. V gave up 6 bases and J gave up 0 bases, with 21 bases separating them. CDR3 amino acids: CASGPGTPETSSYEQYF. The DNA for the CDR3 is TGTGCTAGTGGCCCCGGGACTCCAGAGACTAGCTCCTACGAGCAGTACTTC.